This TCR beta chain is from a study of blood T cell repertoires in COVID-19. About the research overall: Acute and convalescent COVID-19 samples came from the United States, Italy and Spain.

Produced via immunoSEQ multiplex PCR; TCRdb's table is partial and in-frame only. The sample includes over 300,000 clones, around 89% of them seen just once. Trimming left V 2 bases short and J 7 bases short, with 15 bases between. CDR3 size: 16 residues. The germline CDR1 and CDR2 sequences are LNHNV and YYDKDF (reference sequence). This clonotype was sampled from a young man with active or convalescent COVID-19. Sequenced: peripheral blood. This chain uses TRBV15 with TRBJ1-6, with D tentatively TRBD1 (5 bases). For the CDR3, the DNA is TGTGCCACCAGCAGACGGGCGCGGGGGTCCAATTCACCCCTCCACTTT. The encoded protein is CATSRRARGSNSPLHF. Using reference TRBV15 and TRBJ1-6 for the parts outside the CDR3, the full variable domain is DAMVIQNPRYQVTQFGKPVTLSCSQTLNHNVMYWYQQKSSQAPKLLFHYYDKDFNNEADTPDNFQSRRPNTSFCFLDIRSPGLGDTAMYLCATSRRARGSNSPLHFGNGTRLTVT.